The 8 T cell receptor beta chains below were found in one sample sequenced in a study of patients and donors after allogeneic stem cell transplantation. TCRdb fed the RT-PCR reads into MiXCR, producing one record per CDR3 protein. The sample includes fewer than 500,000 distinct CDR3 sequences, 16% of them seen just once. Sequenced sample: blood, either unsorted or a sorted T cell fraction (not recorded which). These receptors were taken from a human donor who was either an allogeneic HSCT recipient or a stem cell or donor lymphocyte infusion donor (not recorded which). It is not recorded whose cells these are; they may come from a transplant donor.

The gene calls are TRBV19 and TRBJ2-2; TRBD2 aligns across 12 bases. The CDR3 totals 21 residues. V shed 2 bases and J 7 bases; nucleotides not matched to a gene: 20. The V gene's germline CDR1 is LNHDA and CDR2 SQIVND (reference sequence). The CDR3 DNA is TGTGCCAGTAGTATAAATCTAGCTGCGGCTAGCGGGAGGGCCAGGGACGGGGAGCTGTTTTTT. Translating gives CASSINLAAASGRARDGELFF.

This clonotype was found a few times. J is TRBJ2-5 and V is TRBV5-1; D is uncertain. V dropped 4 bases and J dropped 11 bases, with 6 bases sitting between them. The CDR3 runs 9 residues. Germline-derived CDR1 and CDR2 are SGHRS and YFSETQ. The DNA for the CDR3 is TGCGCCAGCAGCCCTAAGCAGTACTTC. Translating gives CASSPKQYF.

The chain couples TRBV6-4 to TRBJ1-2; no clear D. Per the germline V gene, CDR1 is MRHNA and CDR2 is SNTAGT. Trimming took off 2 bases at V and 8 bases at J, with 15 bases between the two ends. The CDR3 length is 14 residues. This CDR3 reads CASSDGAGRGGYTF. CDR3 sequence (DNA): TGTGCCAGCAGTGACGGTGCAGGCCGCGGGGGCTACACCTTC.

The chain recombines TRBV20-1 with TRBJ1-2, with 8 bases fitting TRBD1. J gave up 6 bases and V 4 bases, and 10 bases lay outside the gene matches. Germline CDR1 reads DFQATT; CDR2 reads SNEGSKA (reference sequence). The CDR3 runs to 14 residues. The CDR3 protein is CSANGYRGVHGYTF. DNA for the CDR3: TGCAGTGCTAACGGATACAGGGGGGTGCATGGCTACACCTTC.

This clonotype was found a few times. The chain joins TRBV3-1 to TRBJ1-6, with TRBD1 as a possible D gene (5 bases). Between the trimmed V and J ends, which lost 0 bases and 12 bases, there was a span of 15 bases. There are 15 residues in the CDR3. Germline V gene lookup returns CDR1 LGHDT and CDR2 YNNKEL (reference sequence). CDR3 DNA sequence: TGTGCCAGCAGCCAAGAGTTTCGACAGACACAACCCCTCCACTTT. Translation gives CASSQEFRQTQPLHF.

There are many counts of this clonotype. V gene TRBV24-1 combines with J gene TRBJ2-7, with 8 bases lining up with TRBD1. The CDR3 consists of 16 residues. CDR1 is KGHDR, CDR2 SFDVKD, per germline. J was trimmed by 2 bases and V by 3 bases; bases with no gene match: 8. The CDR3: CATSDPGTGRPYEQYF. The CDR3, as DNA: TGTGCCACCAGTGATCCTGGGACAGGTCGACCCTACGAGCAGTACTTC.

There are many counts of this clonotype. The chain combines TRBV12-3 or TRBV12-4 with TRBJ2-3; 7 positions match TRBD2. This CDR3 comprises 14 residues. J gave up 4 bases and V 5 bases, and 6 bases lay outside the gene matches. The CDR3 DNA follows: TGTGCCAGCAGTCTGCTTACTAGCGCAGATACGCAGTATTTT. Its translation is CASSLLTSADTQYF.

The chain employs TRBV5-1 and TRBJ2-1, with TRBD2 identical over 8 bases. Trimming cost V 2 bases and J 10 bases; bases outside gene matches: 5. The CDR3 runs 13 residues. CDR1 and CDR2 from the germline V gene are SGHRS and YFSETQ. The CDR3 nucleotides are TGCGCCAGCAGCTTAGCGGGGGCGTGGGAGCAGTTCTTC. It yields the protein CASSLAGAWEQFF.